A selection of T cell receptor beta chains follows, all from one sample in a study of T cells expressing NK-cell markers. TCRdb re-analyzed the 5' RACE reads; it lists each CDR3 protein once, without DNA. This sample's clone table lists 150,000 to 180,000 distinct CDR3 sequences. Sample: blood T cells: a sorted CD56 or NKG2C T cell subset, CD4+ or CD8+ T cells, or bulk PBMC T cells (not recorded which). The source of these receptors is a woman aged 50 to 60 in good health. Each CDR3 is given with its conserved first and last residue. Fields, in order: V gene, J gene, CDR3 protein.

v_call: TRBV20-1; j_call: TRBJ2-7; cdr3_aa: CSARAIQDSYEQYF
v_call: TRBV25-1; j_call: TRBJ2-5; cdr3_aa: CASTGTGEETQYF
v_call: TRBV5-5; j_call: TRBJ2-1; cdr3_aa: CASSLKPSGEQFF
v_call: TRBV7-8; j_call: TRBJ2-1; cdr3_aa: CASSLQGIPTSGKDGNEQFF
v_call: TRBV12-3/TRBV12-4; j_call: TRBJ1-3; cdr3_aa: CASSFDPMGTIYF
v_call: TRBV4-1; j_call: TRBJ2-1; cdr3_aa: CASSHFLAGGHNEQFF
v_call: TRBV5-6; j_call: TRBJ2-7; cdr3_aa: CASSIGGLWYEQYF
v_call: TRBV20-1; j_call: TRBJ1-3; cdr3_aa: CSARDPPYSSGNTIYF
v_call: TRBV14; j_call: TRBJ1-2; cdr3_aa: CASSQDHGSWANYGYTF
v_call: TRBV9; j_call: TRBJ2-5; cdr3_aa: CASSEGARLAGRETQYF
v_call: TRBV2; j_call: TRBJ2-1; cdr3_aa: CAKLADFSYNEQFF
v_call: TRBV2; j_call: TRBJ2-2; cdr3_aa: CASSDQGESGELFF
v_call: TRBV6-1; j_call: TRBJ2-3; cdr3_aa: CASSVEGFGTDTQYF
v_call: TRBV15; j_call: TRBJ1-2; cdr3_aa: CATSRDKTREVYGYTF
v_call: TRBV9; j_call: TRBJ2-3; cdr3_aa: CASSGGMSTDTQYF
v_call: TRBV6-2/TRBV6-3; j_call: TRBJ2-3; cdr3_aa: CASSYSSRTDTQYF
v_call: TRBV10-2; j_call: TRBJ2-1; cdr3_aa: CASSDRPSGSNEQFF
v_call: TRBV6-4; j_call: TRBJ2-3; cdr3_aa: CASGTSEAPHTQYF
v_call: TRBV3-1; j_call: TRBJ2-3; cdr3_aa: CASSPIYAGEEDTQYF
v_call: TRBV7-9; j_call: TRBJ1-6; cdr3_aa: CASSYSTGGVRSPLHF
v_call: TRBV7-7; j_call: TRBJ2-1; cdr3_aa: CASSLSLASYNEQFF
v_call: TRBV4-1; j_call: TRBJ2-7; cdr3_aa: CASSQDNGPQQYF
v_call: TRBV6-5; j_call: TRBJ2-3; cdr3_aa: CASLPSGQTDTQYF
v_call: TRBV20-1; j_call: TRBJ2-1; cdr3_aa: CSAPLSRSSYNEQFF
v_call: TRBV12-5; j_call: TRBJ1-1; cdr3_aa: CASGSIRQLNTEAFF
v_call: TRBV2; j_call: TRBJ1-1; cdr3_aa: CASSEGFGATEAFF
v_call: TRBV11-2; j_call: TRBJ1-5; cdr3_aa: CASSLNPGTHQPQHF
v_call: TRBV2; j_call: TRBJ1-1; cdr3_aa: CASSASPEAFF
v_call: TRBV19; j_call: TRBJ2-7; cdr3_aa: CASSSGTSGLSSYEQYF
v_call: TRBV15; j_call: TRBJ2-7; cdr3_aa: CATRTNPGYEQYF
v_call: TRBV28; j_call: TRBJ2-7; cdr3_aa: CASSLTGQGRHEQYF
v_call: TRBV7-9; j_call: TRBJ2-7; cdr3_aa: CASSPAGPDYEQYF
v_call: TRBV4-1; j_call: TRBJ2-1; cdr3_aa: CASSIWTGNNEQFF
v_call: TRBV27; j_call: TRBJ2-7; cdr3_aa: CASSILHRDEQYF
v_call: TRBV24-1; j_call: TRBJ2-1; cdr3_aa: CATSVPNYNEQFF
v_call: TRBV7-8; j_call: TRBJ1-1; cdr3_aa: CASRSAGENTEAFF
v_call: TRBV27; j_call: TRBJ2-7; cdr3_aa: CASSLMASYEQYF
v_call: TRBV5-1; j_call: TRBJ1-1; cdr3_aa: CASSLGTHEAFF
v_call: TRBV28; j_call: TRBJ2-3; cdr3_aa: CASSLSPVGGTDTQYF
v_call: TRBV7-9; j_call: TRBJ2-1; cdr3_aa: CASSSAADRGLIEQFF
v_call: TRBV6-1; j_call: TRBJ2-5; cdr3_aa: CAGSLGEFLETQYF
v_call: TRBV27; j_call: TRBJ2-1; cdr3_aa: CASSLLDRRNEQFF
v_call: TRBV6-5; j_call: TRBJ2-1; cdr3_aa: CASSYSMSNEQFF
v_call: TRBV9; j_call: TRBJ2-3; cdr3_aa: CASSLRTSGTDTQYF
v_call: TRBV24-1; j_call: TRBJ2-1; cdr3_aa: CATSERTGGAGNEQFF
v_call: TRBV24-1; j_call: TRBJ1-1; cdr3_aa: CATMGAGNTEAFF
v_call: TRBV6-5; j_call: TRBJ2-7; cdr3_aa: CASSYSEGSEQYF
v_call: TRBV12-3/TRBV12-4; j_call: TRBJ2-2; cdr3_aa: CASSLGLAGFTGELFF
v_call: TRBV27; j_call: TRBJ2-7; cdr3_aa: CASSPGLIYEQYF
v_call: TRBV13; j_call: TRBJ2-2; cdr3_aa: CASSLTTNTGELFF
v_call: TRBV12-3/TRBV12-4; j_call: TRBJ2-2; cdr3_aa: CASSREQAGALTGELFF